These 11 T cell receptor beta chains share one sample of origin, sequenced in a study of blood T cells in healthy people across ages (dated by TCRdb to the mid-2010s). Library construction relied on 5' RACE. Sequencer: Illumina HiSeq 2500. The second PCR ran for about 7 to 11 cycles and used a J-beta primer mix along with a sample-barcoded 5' primer. TCRdb applied fastp at Q25 and MiXCR to the public reads, then kept only in-frame beta chains. Each CDR3 protein gets just one entry, which takes the most common genes and DNA from the rows behind it. A total of hundreds of thousands of distinct CDR3 sequences appear in this sample, around 36% of them only once. 13% of the sample goes to the ten largest clones. Sequencing was carried out using blood. These receptors came from a man aged 18-30 years in good health.

Only a few counts were recorded for this clonotype. The chain is built from TRBV10-3 and TRBJ1-4, with 9 positions matching TRBD1. CDR1 and CDR2 from the germline V gene are ENHRY and SYGVKD. This CDR3 comprises 14 residues. V shed 10 bases, J shed 5 bases, and the junction held 8 bases outside the gene matches. This CDR3 is CATGTGSLNEKLFF. CDR3 bases: TGTGCCACCGGGACAGGGAGCTTAAATGAAAAACTGTTTTTT.

The J gene is TRBJ2-1, the V gene TRBV3-1; D ambiguous. V was trimmed by 1 base and J by 0 bases, leaving 7 bases between them. Germline lookup yields CDR1 LGHDT and CDR2 YNNKEL (reference sequence). This CDR3 is 15 amino acids long. The CDR3 nucleotides read TGTGCCAGCAGCCAAGTAGCAAGCTCCTACAATGAGCAGTTCTTC. Its translation: CASSQVASSYNEQFF.

This clonotype has a single count. The J gene is TRBJ1-1, the V gene TRBV4-1, with 7 bases that match TRBD1. This CDR3 is 15 amino acids long. Trimming took 1 base from V and 3 from J; bases not matched to a gene: 5. The germline CDR1 and CDR2 sequences are MGHRA and YSYEKL. In nucleotides, the CDR3 is TGCGCCAGCAGCCAAGTTGGTAGGGGGCACACTGAAGCTTTCTTT. It is translated as CASSQVGRGHTEAFF.

This clonotype occurred a few times. The chain links TRBV7-6 to TRBJ2-1; 7 bases match TRBD1. The CDR3 extends over 14 amino acids. Germline loops: CDR1 SGHVS, CDR2 FNYEAQ. V lost 3 bases and J lost 7; bases outside the gene matches: 6. CDR3 protein: CASSFTDRENEQFF. The CDR3 DNA reads as TGTGCCAGCAGCTTCACAGACAGGGAAAATGAGCAGTTCTTC.

A few counts support this clonotype. The chain employs TRBV25-1 and TRBJ2-7; no reliable D call. V dropped 8 bases and J dropped 1 base, with 3 bases sitting between them. The CDR3 has 10 amino acids. Germline CDR1 is MGHDK and CDR2 is SYGVNS. CDR3 DNA: TGTGCCAGCCCTTCCTACGAGCAGTACTTC. Amino acid sequence: CASPSYEQYF.

The chain employs TRBV7-6 and TRBJ2-7; the D call may be TRBD1 or TRBD2 (5 bases each). This CDR3 spans 18 amino acids. V was trimmed by 1 base and J by 1 base, leaving 20 bases between them. CDR1 is SGHVS, CDR2 FNYEAQ, per germline. The CDR3 protein is CASSLEAGRNTGSYEQYF. In DNA form, the CDR3 reads TGTGCCAGCAGCTTAGAAGCAGGGCGGAATACGGGGTCCTACGAGCAGTACTTC.

A note on this clonotype: A read error may be the cause here, since a much bigger clone is one base away. V usage is TRBV29-1 and J usage is TRBJ1-4; 7 nucleotides line up with TRBD1. J lost 10 bases, V lost 7 bases, and 12 bases had no gene match. There are 13 residues in the CDR3. CDR1 is SQVTM and CDR2 is ANQGSEA in the germline V gene. CDR3 nucleotides: TGCAGCGGGGCGACAGGGAGTTCCGCAAAACTGTTTTTT. As protein: CSGATGSSAKLFF.

This clonotype occurred a few times. The chain employs TRBV6-4 and TRBJ2-5, with D unclear. Germline CDR1 is MRHNA and CDR2 is SNTAGT. The CDR3 totals 13 residues. Between the trimmed V and J ends, which lost 5 bases and 4 bases, there was a span of 11 bases. In nucleotides, the CDR3 is TGTGCCAGCAGTCAAAATTCAGGAGAGACCCAGTACTTC. Translating gives CASSQNSGETQYF.

This clonotype was seen only a few times. The rearrangement joins TRBV18 to TRBJ1-1; D perhaps matches TRBD1 (5 bases). V was cut by 0 bases and J by 8 bases, with 19 bases left in between. The germline CDR1 and CDR2 sequences are KGHSH and LQKENI. There are 16 residues in the CDR3. The CDR3 DNA follows: TGTGCCAGCTCACCACCCATCGGGAGCAGGGATCGGGAAGCTTTCTTT. Protein: CASSPPIGSRDREAFF. Drawing the rest from reference TRBV18 and TRBJ1-1, the complete variable domain is NAGVMQNPRHLVRRRGQEARLRCSPMKGHSHVYWYRQLPEEGLKFMVYLQKENIIDESGMPKERFSAEFPKEGPSILRIQQVVRGDSAAYFCASSPPIGSRDREAFFGQGTRLTVV.

As concerns this clonotype: Given a much more abundant clone one base away, this may be a read error. J is TRBJ1-2 and V is TRBV4-3; 8 nucleotides match TRBD1. V shed 3 bases and J 6 bases; nucleotides not matched to a gene: 3. Germline CDR1 reads LGHNA; CDR2 reads YSLEER. CDR3 length: 13 amino acids. CDR3 region: CASSHLQGDGYTF. The DNA for the CDR3 is TGCGCCAGCAGCCACTTACAGGGGGATGGCTACACCTTC.

This clonotype was counted a few times. The rearrangement joins TRBV20-1 to TRBJ2-3; 11 positions match TRBD2. Germline V gene data show CDR1 as DFQATT and CDR2 as SNEGSKA (reference sequence). There are 17 residues in the CDR3. V shed 0 bases, J shed 5 bases, and the junction held 10 bases outside the gene matches. The CDR3 DNA sequence: TGCAGTGCTAGAGATCGGGCTAGCGGGGGGCCGGAAGATACGCAGTATTTT. As protein: CSARDRASGGPEDTQYF.